This note documents a single T cell receptor (beta chain) sequence. As processed by the authors: Estimated nucleated cell counts came from reference gene primer amplification. This table comes from immunoSEQ multiplex PCR, and its TCRdb copy is limited to in-frame clones, with some not included. That table furnishes V, J and clone size, whereas the DNA furnished D and trimming. The sample consists of 400,000 to 500,000 clones, just over 85% of them appearing once. Germline V CDR1 and CDR2: MDHEN, SYDVKM. CDR3 length: 12 residues. Trimming took off 6 bases at V and 4 bases at J, with 8 bases between the two ends. This sample stems from a study of blood T cell repertoires in COVID-19. Overall study context: COVID-19 samples from acute and convalescent phases originated in the United States, Italy and Spain.

The chain recombines TRBV28 with TRBJ2-3, with D tentatively TRBD2 (6 bases). The specimen sequenced was peripheral blood. This receptor was taken from a woman younger than 45 with active or convalescent COVID-19. DNA of the CDR3: TGTGCCAGCAGGGGGGGACCAGATACGCAGTATTTT. Translated: CASRGGPDTQYF.